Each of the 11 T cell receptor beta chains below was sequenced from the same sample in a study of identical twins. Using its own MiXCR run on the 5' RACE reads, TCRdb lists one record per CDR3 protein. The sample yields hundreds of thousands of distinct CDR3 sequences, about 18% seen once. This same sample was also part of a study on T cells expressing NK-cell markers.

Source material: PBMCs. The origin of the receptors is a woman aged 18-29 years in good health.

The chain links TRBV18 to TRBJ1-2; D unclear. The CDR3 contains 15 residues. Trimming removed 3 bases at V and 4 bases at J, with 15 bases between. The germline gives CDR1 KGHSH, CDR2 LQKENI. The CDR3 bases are TGTGCCAGCTCACCGGGGTCAGCACTTCCCTATGGCTACACCTTC. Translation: CASSPGSALPYGYTF. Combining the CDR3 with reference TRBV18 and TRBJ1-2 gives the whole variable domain NAGVMQNPRHLVRRRGQEARLRCSPMKGHSHVYWYRQLPEEGLKFMVYLQKENIIDESGMPKERFSAEFPKEGPSILRIQQVVRGDSAAYFCASSPGSALPYGYTFGSGTRLTVV.

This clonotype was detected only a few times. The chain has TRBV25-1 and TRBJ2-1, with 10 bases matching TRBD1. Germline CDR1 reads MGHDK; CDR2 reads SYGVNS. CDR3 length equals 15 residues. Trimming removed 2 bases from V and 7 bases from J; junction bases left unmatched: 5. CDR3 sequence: CASSEPGQGKNEQFF. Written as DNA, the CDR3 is TGTGCCAGCAGTGAACCGGGACAGGGGAAGAATGAGCAGTTCTTC.

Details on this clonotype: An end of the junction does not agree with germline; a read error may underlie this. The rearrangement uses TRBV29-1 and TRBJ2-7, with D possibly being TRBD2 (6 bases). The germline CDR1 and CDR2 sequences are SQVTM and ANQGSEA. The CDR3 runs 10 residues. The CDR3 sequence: CSVVDYVQYF. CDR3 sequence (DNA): TGCAGCGTTGTGGACTACGTGCAGTACTTC.

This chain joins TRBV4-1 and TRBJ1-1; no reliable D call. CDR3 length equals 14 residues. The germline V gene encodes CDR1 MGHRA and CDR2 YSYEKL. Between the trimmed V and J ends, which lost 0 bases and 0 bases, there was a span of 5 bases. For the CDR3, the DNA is TGCGCCAGCAGCCAAGACACCTTGAACACTGAAGCTTTCTTT. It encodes CASSQDTLNTEAFF.

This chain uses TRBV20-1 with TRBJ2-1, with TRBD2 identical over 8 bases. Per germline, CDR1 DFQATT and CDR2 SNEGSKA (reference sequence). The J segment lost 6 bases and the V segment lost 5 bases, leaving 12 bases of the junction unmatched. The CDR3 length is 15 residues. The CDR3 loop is CSASPGLVKSNEQFF. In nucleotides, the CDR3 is TGCAGTGCTTCACCGGGACTAGTTAAAAGCAATGAGCAGTTCTTC.

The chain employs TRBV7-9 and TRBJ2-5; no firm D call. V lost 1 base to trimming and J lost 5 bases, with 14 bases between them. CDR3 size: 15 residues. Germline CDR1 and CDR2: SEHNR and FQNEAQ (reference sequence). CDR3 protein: CASSLDPNNQETQYF. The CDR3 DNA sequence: TGTGCCAGCAGCTTAGACCCGAACAATCAGGAGACCCAGTACTTC.

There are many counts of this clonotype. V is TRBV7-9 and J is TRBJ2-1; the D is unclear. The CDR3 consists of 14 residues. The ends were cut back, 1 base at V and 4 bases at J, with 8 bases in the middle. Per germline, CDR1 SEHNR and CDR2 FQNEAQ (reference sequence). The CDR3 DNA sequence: TGTGCCAGCAGCTTAGTACTATCGTACAATGAGCAGTTCTTC. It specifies CASSLVLSYNEQFF.

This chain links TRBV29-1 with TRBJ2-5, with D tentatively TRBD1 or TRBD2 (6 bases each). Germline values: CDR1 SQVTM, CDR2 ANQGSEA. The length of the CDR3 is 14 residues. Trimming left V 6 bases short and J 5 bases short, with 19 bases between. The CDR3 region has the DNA TGCAGCGTGATTGATGGTCTAGGGGGGGAGACCCAGTACTTC. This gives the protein CSVIDGLGGETQYF.

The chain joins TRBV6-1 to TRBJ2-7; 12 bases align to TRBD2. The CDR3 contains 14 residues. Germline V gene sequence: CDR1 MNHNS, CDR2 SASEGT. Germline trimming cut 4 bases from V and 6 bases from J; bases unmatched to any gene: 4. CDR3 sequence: CASSGLAGVAEQYF. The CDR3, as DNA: TGTGCCAGCAGTGGACTAGCGGGAGTGGCCGAGCAGTACTTC.

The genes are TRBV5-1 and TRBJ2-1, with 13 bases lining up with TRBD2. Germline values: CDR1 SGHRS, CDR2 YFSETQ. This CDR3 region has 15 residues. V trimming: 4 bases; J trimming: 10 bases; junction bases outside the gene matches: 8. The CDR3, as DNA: TGCGCCAGCAGCGCTCAAGTACTAGCGGGAGGGGAGCAGTTCTTC. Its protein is CASSAQVLAGGEQFF.

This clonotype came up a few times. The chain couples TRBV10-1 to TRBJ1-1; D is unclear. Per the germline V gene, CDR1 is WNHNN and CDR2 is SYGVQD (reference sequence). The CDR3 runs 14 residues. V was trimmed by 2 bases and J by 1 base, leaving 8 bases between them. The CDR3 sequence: CASSEDLSNTEAFF. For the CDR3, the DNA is TGCGCCAGCAGTGAGGATCTTTCGAACACTGAAGCTTTCTTT.